Below are 9 T cell receptor beta chains sequenced from a single sample in a study of T cell repertoires in cytomegalovirus infection. These receptors lack a known antigen. TCRdb re-called the reads through MiXCR, storing one row per CDR3 protein. The sample has hundreds of thousands of distinct CDR3 sequences, roughly 30% seen once. Material: cultured PBMCs, obtained from culture after CMV antigen stimulation. All receptors come from a human donor in good health (CMV status not recorded). Some clones in this sample may be carry-over from other donors' samples.

The J gene is TRBJ2-2, the V gene TRBV27; D remains unclear. V lost 10 bases and J lost 0, with 15 bases in between. Germline V gene lookup returns CDR1 MNHEY and CDR2 SMNVEV (reference sequence). The CDR3 consists of 15 residues. The CDR3 is CATSRGVANTGELFF. The CDR3 DNA is TGTGCCACCTCACGCGGAGTCGCGAACACCGGGGAGCTGTTTTTT.

The chain is built from TRBV7-6 and TRBJ2-6, with 9 bases lining up with TRBD1. The V gene end was trimmed by 5 bases and the J gene end by 1 base; junction bases not matched to a gene: 9. The CDR3 length is 18 residues. Looked up from germline, CDR1 is SGHVS and CDR2 is FNYEAQ. Here the CDR3 reads CASSPSYRGPSGANVLTF. CDR3 bases: TGTGCCAGCAGCCCGAGTTACAGGGGGCCGTCTGGGGCCAACGTCCTGACTTTC.

The rearrangement uses TRBV7-1 and TRBJ2-1, with TRBD2 identical over 7 bases. TRBV7-1 is an ORF for which the function is uncertain. V lost 5 bases, J lost 10 bases, and 11 bases stayed unmatched. CDR3 length equals 14 residues. Written as DNA, the CDR3 is TGTGCCAGCAGCCCAACTAGCGCATCCACGGAGCAGTTCTTC. Protein product: CASSPTSASTEQFF.

This clonotype has a count of ten or more. The V gene is TRBV7-2, the J gene TRBJ2-1; 7 bases are a match to TRBD1. This CDR3 spans 14 amino acids. The junction had 3 bases not matched to a gene; V was cut back by 1 base and J by 6 bases. From germline, CDR1 is SGHTA and CDR2 FQGNSA. The CDR3 loop reads CASSLVRQGNEQFF. In nucleotides, the CDR3 is TGTGCCAGCAGCTTAGTCCGACAGGGCAATGAGCAGTTCTTC.

This sequence joins TRBV28 and TRBJ2-3; TRBD1 is a possible D gene (7 bases). CDR1 and CDR2 (germline): MDHEN, SYDVKM. The CDR3 has 16 residues. Trimming took off 6 bases at V and 6 bases at J, with 22 bases between the two ends. CDR3 protein: CASRTSYRGGGDTQYF. As DNA, the CDR3 is TGTGCCAGCAGAACCTCTTACAGGGGAGGTGGGGATACGCAGTATTTT.

The chain carries TRBV4-1 and TRBJ1-4; D unresolved. CDR3 length equals 14 residues. V was trimmed by 0 bases and J by 8 bases, leaving 10 bases between them. From germline, CDR1 is MGHRA and CDR2 YSYEKL. For the CDR3, the DNA is TGCGCCAGCAGCCAAGAGTATGGGCGGGAAAAACTGTTTTTT. Amino acid sequence: CASSQEYGREKLFF.

The genes are TRBV29-1 and TRBJ2-3; a possible D gene is TRBD2 (6 bases). The CDR3 runs 14 residues. The ends were cut back, 4 bases at V and 2 bases at J, with 13 bases in the middle. Germline V lookup: CDR1 SQVTM, CDR2 ANQGSEA. CDR3 region: CSVARPGDTDTQYF. In nucleotides, the CDR3 is TGCAGCGTTGCCCGGCCGGGGGACACAGATACGCAGTATTTT.

The chain is built from TRBV6-5 and TRBJ1-2; the D is unclear. Germline V gene sequence: CDR1 MNHEY, CDR2 SVGAGI. The CDR3 is 14 amino acids. V gave up 0 bases and J gave up 7 bases, with 12 bases separating them. Here the CDR3 reads CASSYSSVGFGYTF. CDR3 sequence (DNA): TGTGCCAGCAGTTACTCGTCGGTGGGATTTGGCTACACCTTC.

The table lists this clonotype with a few counts. J is TRBJ2-1 and V is TRBV19, with TRBD2 identical over 8 bases. Germline V CDR1 and CDR2: LNHDA, SQIVND (reference sequence). CDR3 length: 14 amino acids. The V gene end was trimmed by 5 bases and the J gene end by 8 bases; junction bases not matched to a gene: 8. In nucleotides, the CDR3 is TGTGCCAGTAGTCCTTGGACTAGCAATTATGAGCAGTTCTTC. Its translation: CASSPWTSNYEQFF.